This T cell receptor (beta chain) was recovered during a study of cytomegalovirus exposure and HLA in healthy donors. Primers: 60 Vbeta forward and 13 Jbeta reverse. Measured with immunoSEQ multiplex PCR; TCRdb has only the in-frame clones, and not every one. This sample has 190,000 or so clones, with 75% to 90% found just once. The origin of this receptor is a boy younger than 18 in good health and CMV-seronegative. The sample was PBMCs.

CDR3 DNA sequence: TGCGCCAGCAGCGCCCAGGGGCATTGGGATCAGCCCCAGCATTTT. Its protein product is CASSAQGHWDQPQHF. The chain recombines TRBV5-1 with TRBJ1-5, with D perhaps matching TRBD1 (6 bases). The CDR3 extends over 15 amino acids. Germline V lookup: CDR1 SGHRS, CDR2 YFSETQ. V lost 4 bases and J lost 5, with 16 bases in between.